This TCR beta chain was profiled in a study of identical twins. Study-wide points: The more abundant beta clonotypes in cord blood had fewer insertions, and memory repertoires did not show this. Twins' surplus sharing was weaker for beta out-of-frame sequences.

Between the trimmed V and J ends, which lost 6 bases and 5 bases, there was a span of 12 bases. This CDR3 spans 13 amino acids. The germline gives CDR1 MNHEY, CDR2 SVGAGI. Healthy Caucasians, and only they, were the donors. This clonotype has only one observation. Its antigen is currently unknown. Template switching introduced a universal primer site, and the cDNA bore unique molecular identifiers. TCRdb independently ran MiXCR on the 5' RACE reads; one entry per CDR3 protein. The sample includes roughly 1.6 million distinct CDR3 sequences, about 32% of them seen just once. The chain links TRBV6-5 to TRBJ2-3; no definite D call. The sequencing input was cord blood. This TCR derives from a newborn girl in good health. The CDR3 here is CASRRLIEDTQYF. The CDR3 DNA reads TGTGCCAGCAGAAGGCTAATAGAAGATACGCAGTATTTT.